Below, 27 T cell receptor beta chains from the same sample are listed, as sequenced in a study of OX40 agonist ivuxolimab in advanced cancers. TCRdb keeps only in-frame clones here, not all; method: immunoSEQ multiplex PCR. This repertoire shows some 50,000 clones, over 70% found once; its top ten account for approximately 2%. Sample: CD4+ or CD8+ T cells sorted from blood, taken in a trial of the OX40 agonist ivuxolimab. These receptors all stem from an adult with an advanced solid tumor such as melanoma, head and neck, liver or kidney cancer.

The chain carries TRBV27 and TRBJ2-7; TRBD1 agrees at 8 bases. The ends lost 6 bases at V and 2 bases at J; junction bases unmatched: 6. The CDR3 sequence is 14 residues long. CDR1 and CDR2 from the germline V gene are MNHEY and SMNVEV (reference sequence). The CDR3 DNA follows: TGTGCCAGCAGGGCGGGACAGGTTACCTACGAGCAGTACTTC. It yields the protein CASRAGQVTYEQYF.

The rearrangement links TRBV28 to TRBJ1-2, with unresolved D. The CDR3 covers 18 residues. V lost 1 base to trimming and J lost 4 bases, with 22 bases between them. Germline V gene sequence: CDR1 MDHEN, CDR2 SYDVKM. This CDR3 reads CASSLLAPGGQEGYGYTF. CDR3 nucleotide sequence: TGTGCCAGCAGTTTATTGGCCCCGGGTGGGCAGGAGGGCTATGGCTACACCTTC.

The chain links TRBV18 to TRBJ2-5; possibly TRBD1 for D (6 bases). The CDR3 is 14 amino acids. Germline V gene data show CDR1 as KGHSH and CDR2 as LQKENI. The V end lost 4 bases, the J end lost 5 bases, and 14 bases lay between the germline ends. The CDR3 DNA sequence: TGTGCCAGCTCACAACAGGGATCCCACGAGACCCAGTACTTC. Translating it yields CASSQQGSHETQYF.

CDR3 in DNA: TGTGCCAGCAGTTTACCGGACAGGGTGACCAGGATTCAGCCCCAGCATTTT. Translation: CASSLPDRVTRIQPQHF. The chain is built from TRBV28 and TRBJ1-5; 8 positions match TRBD1. J was trimmed by 6 bases and V by 2 bases; bases with no gene match: 12. CDR1 is MDHEN, CDR2 SYDVKM, per germline. This CDR3 spans 17 amino acids.

The chain employs TRBV5-6 and TRBJ1-1; D unclear. Germline assignment: CDR1 SGHDT and CDR2 YYEEEE. Trimming removed 1 base from V and 0 bases from J, with 7 bases in between. The CDR3 contains 14 residues. The CDR3 region has the DNA TGTGCCAGCAGCTTGCTCTTACTGAACACTGAAGCTTTCTTT. Translated: CASSLLLLNTEAFF.

The chain recombines TRBV5-7 with TRBJ1-5; D remains unclear. TRBV5-7 is labeled an ORF, and its function is uncertain. The CDR3 is 15 residues long. Trimming took 6 bases from V and 0 from J, leaving 13 bases between them. The CDR3 coding sequence is TGTGCCAGCACCCGGAGACGGTATAGCAATCAGCCCCAGCATTTT. Protein: CASTRRRYSNQPQHF.

This chain links TRBV21-1 with TRBJ1-2; the table gives TRBD1 as D, unverified against the DNA. TRBV21-1 has pseudogene status. The CDR3 loop spans 14 amino acids. The CDR3 reads CASSKAPGGYGYTF. CDR3 sequence (DNA): TGTGCCAGCAGCAAAGCCCCAGGGGGCTATGGCTACACCTTC.

This sequence joins TRBV27 and TRBJ1-6, with a tentative D call TRBD1 (6 bases). V gave up 7 bases and J gave up 5 bases, with 15 bases separating them. The CDR3 is 15 residues long. The germline gives CDR1 MNHEY, CDR2 SMNVEV (reference sequence). CDR3 amino acids: CASTGAGTDNSPLHF. As DNA, the CDR3 is TGTGCCAGCACGGGGGCAGGGACCGATAATTCACCCCTCCACTTT.

As to this clone: Germline and junction disagree at one end, which may indicate a read error. The chain is built from TRBV7-9 and TRBJ2-5; TRBD2 aligns across 8 bases. The CDR3 has 15 residues. Germline V lookup: CDR1 SEHNR, CDR2 FQNEAQ (reference sequence). The CDR3 spells CASSFNGGDKESQYF. CDR3 DNA: TGTGCCAGCAGCTTTAACGGGGGGGATAAAGAGAGCCAGTACTTC.

The rearrangement uses TRBV19 and TRBJ1-1, with D perhaps TRBD1 (6 bases). V was pared by 4 bases and J by 1 base, with 7 bases between. Germline lookup yields CDR1 LNHDA and CDR2 SQIVND (reference sequence). The CDR3 contains 13 residues. Here the CDR3 DNA reads TGTGCCAGTAGTACCAGGGGGAACACTGAAGCTTTCTTT. Protein product: CASSTRGNTEAFF.

The V and J genes are TRBV11-2 and TRBJ1-2; the D gene is possibly TRBD1 (6 bases). Trimming cost V 5 bases and J 7 bases, with 20 bases left between them. Germline loops: CDR1 SGHAT, CDR2 FQNNGV. CDR3 size: 15 residues. In nucleotides, the CDR3 is TGTGCCAGCAGCCCCTCGGACAGTCCCCTAGGTGGCTACACCTTC. Its translation: CASSPSDSPLGGYTF.

This clone was seen a single time. The rearrangement uses TRBV5-1 and TRBJ1-4; perhaps TRBD1 as D (6 bases). This CDR3 has 16 amino acids. The germline V gene has CDR1 SGHRS and CDR2 YFSETQ. With 4 bases removed from V and 0 bases from J, the gap between germline ends came to 13 bases. CDR3 nucleotides: TGCGCCAGCAGCCCAACAGGGAGTGCAACTAATGAAAAACTGTTTTTT. As protein: CASSPTGSATNEKLFF.

The chain recombines TRBV28 with TRBJ2-2, with D maybe TRBD2 (6 bases). V gave up 9 bases and J gave up 4 bases, with 12 bases separating them. The CDR3 sequence is 13 residues long. CDR1 is MDHEN and CDR2 is SYDVKM in the germline V gene. Here the CDR3 reads CASRMGGTGELFF. For the CDR3, the DNA is TGTGCCAGTAGAATGGGGGGCACCGGGGAGCTGTTTTTT. Full variable domain (rest looked up from reference TRBV28 and TRBJ2-2): DVKVTQSSRYLVKRTGEKVFLECVQDMDHENMFWYRQDPGLGLRLIYFSYDVKMKEKGDIPEGYSVSREKKERFSLILESASTNQTSMYLCASRMGGTGELFFGEGSRLTVL.

The rearrangement links TRBV6-5 to TRBJ1-4; maybe TRBD1 (6 bases). Trimming left V 5 bases short and J 0 bases short, with 7 bases between. The CDR3 sequence is 14 residues long. Germline V CDR1 and CDR2: MNHEY, SVGAGI. In DNA form, the CDR3 reads TGTGCCAGCAGTCGGGGGCCAACTAATGAAAAACTGTTTTTT. Protein sequence: CASSRGPTNEKLFF.

This clone was detected only once. The chain couples TRBV30 to TRBJ2-7, with 8 bases that match TRBD1. With 6 bases clipped from V and 4 bases from J, the junction kept 8 bases outside the gene matches. CDR1 and CDR2 from the germline V gene are GTSNPN and SVGIG (reference sequence). CDR3 size: 13 residues. The CDR3 DNA reads TGTGCCTGCTCGACAGGGGTGGGTTACGAGCAGTACTTC. Amino acid sequence: CACSTGVGYEQYF.

The gene calls are TRBV5-1 and TRBJ1-2; possibly TRBD1 for D (5 bases). The V end was cut by 1 base, the J end by 3 bases, with 10 bases between. Germline-derived CDR1 and CDR2 are SGHRS and YFSETQ. The CDR3 runs to 14 residues. The CDR3 region has the DNA TGCGCCAGCAGCTTGTTGGGGGTGGACTATGGCTACACCTTC. Translated: CASSLLGVDYGYTF.

The chain carries TRBV10-2 and TRBJ2-1; TRBD2 agrees at 12 bases. Germline values: CDR1 WSHSY, CDR2 SAAADI. The CDR3 loop spans 16 amino acids. Trimming removed 3 bases from V and 7 bases from J; junction bases left unmatched: 7. The CDR3 loop is CASSEWLAGGRNEQFF. The CDR3 coding sequence is TGCGCCAGCAGTGAATGGCTAGCGGGGGGGCGGAATGAGCAGTTCTTC.

This rearrangement joins TRBV5-1 to TRBJ1-3, with D unresolved. Germline V gene sequence: CDR1 SGHRS, CDR2 YFSETQ. The CDR3 totals 15 residues. Between the trimmed V and J ends, which lost 0 bases and 2 bases, there was a span of 9 bases. CDR3 in DNA: TGCGCCAGCAGCTTGGGTAGGCCCACTGGAAACACCATATATTTT. Translation: CASSLGRPTGNTIYF.

CDR3 in DNA: TGCGCCAGCAGCTTGATCCGGAACACTGAAGCTTTCTTT. Translation gives CASSLIRNTEAFF. This chain connects TRBV5-1 to TRBJ1-1; the D is unclear. With 1 base removed from V and 1 base from J, the gap between germline ends came to 5 bases. The V gene's germline CDR1 is SGHRS and CDR2 YFSETQ. This CDR3 is 13 amino acids long.

V and J are TRBV5-8 and TRBJ2-4; D not resolved. V shed 0 bases and J shed 6 bases, with 7 bases lying between them. CDR1 and CDR2 from the germline V gene are SGHTS and YDEGEE. The CDR3 is 13 residues long. DNA for the CDR3: TGTGCCAGCAGCTTGGAAGGTGGAAACATTCAGTACTTC. It codes for CASSLEGGNIQYF.

This chain links TRBV21-1 with TRBJ1-6; the D call TRBD1 from the table was never checked on the DNA. TRBV21-1 is described as a pseudogene. The length of the CDR3 is 15 residues. In nucleotides, the CDR3 is TGTGCCAGCACCAAGCCAGGGGTCTATAATTCACCCCTCCACTTT. Its protein is CASTKPGVYNSPLHF.

V and J are TRBV19 and TRBJ2-1; D may be TRBD2 (6 bases). This CDR3 contains 16 residues. CDR1 and CDR2 (germline): LNHDA, SQIVND (reference sequence). V dropped 4 bases and J dropped 0 bases, with 13 bases sitting between them. DNA of the CDR3: TGTGCCAGTAGTAGGGTAGCGGACACCTCCTACAATGAGCAGTTCTTC. It is translated as CASSRVADTSYNEQFF.

V and J are TRBV7-2 and TRBJ2-3; 7 nucleotides agree with TRBD2. Trimming removed 0 bases from V and 4 bases from J; junction bases left unmatched: 4. This CDR3 has 15 amino acids. Germline CDR1 and CDR2: SGHTA and FQGNSA. This CDR3 is CASSLAGGKADTQYF. The CDR3, as DNA: TGTGCCAGCAGCTTAGCGGGGGGGAAGGCAGATACGCAGTATTTT.

The sample holds a few counts of this clone. The chain recombines TRBV25-1 with TRBJ1-6; D uncertain. Germline V gives CDR1 MGHDK, CDR2 SYGVNS. The length of the CDR3 is 13 residues. The V gene lost 2 bases and the J gene lost 8 bases, with 7 bases spanning the gap. DNA of the CDR3: TGTGCCAGCAGTGAACAAATGGATTCACCCCTCCACTTT. Translating it yields CASSEQMDSPLHF. The full variable domain, its missing parts supplied by reference TRBV25-1 and TRBJ1-6, is EADIYQTPRYLVIGTGKKITLECSQTMGHDKMYWYQQDPGMELHLIHYSYGVNSTEKGDLSSESTVSRIRTEHFPLTLESARPSHTSQYLCASSEQMDSPLHFGNGTRLTVT.

This clone turned up a few times. This chain joins TRBV7-6 and TRBJ1-1; maybe TRBD1 (6 bases). Deletions cut 3 bases from V and 1 base from J, with 6 bases between. The CDR3 is 13 amino acids. Germline-derived CDR1 and CDR2 are SGHVS and FNYEAQ. DNA for the CDR3: TGTGCCAGCAGCTTGGGACAGAACACTGAAGCTTTCTTT. Translated, it gives CASSLGQNTEAFF.

The chain links TRBV7-2 to TRBJ1-6; perhaps TRBD1 as D (5 bases). The ends were cut back, 0 bases at V and 8 bases at J, with 8 bases in the middle. From germline, CDR1 is SGHTA and CDR2 FQGNSA. The CDR3 is 14 residues long. CDR3 nucleotides: TGTGCCAGCAGCTTAGCAGGGGTCGATTCACCCCTCCACTTT. This gives the protein CASSLAGVDSPLHF.

V is TRBV7-2 and J is TRBJ1-5; D ambiguous. Germline V CDR1 and CDR2: SGHTA, FQGNSA. The CDR3 runs 12 residues. V shed 2 bases and J shed 5 bases, with 4 bases lying between them. The CDR3 loop reads CASSLLHQPQHF. The CDR3 nucleotides are TGTGCCAGCAGCTTATTGCATCAGCCCCAGCATTTT.